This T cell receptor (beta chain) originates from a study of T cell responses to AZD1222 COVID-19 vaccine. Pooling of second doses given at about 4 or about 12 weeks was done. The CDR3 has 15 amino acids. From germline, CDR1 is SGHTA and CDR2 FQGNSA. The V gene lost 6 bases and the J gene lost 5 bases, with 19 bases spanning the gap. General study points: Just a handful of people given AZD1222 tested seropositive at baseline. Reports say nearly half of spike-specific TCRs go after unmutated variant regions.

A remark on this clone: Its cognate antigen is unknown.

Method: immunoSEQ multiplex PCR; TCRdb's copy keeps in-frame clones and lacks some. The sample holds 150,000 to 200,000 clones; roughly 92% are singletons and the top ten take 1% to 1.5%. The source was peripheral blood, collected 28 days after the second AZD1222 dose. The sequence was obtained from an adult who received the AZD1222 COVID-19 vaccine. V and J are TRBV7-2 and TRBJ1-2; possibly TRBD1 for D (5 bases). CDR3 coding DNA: TGTGCCAGCAGGTTCCCCGCGGAGGGGTCGTATGGCTACACCTTC. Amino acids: CASRFPAEGSYGYTF.